This record covers a single TCR beta chain. What it recognizes is unknown. The V gene's germline CDR1 is SGHDN and CDR2 FVKESK. Trimming pared 3 bases from V and 10 bases from J, leaving 10 bases between. The CDR3 consists of 13 residues. One entry per CDR3 protein results from TCRdb running MiXCR on the multiplex PCR reads. Among 200,000 to 250,000 distinct CDR3 sequences listed, 34% were seen once. Breast cancer patients provided tissue from their axillary draining lymph nodes. The data were taken from a study of breast tumors, draining lymph nodes, adjacent tissues. Overall study results and limits: Compared with lymph nodes, tumors were less diverse; compared with nontumor tissue, more. The lymph node origin of tumor T cells was framed as consistent with a hypothesis, not demonstrated. Compared with basal-like, luminal-like tumors shared significantly more repertoire with nontumor tissue.

What was sequenced was axillary lymph node tissue. The receptor comes from a female donor with breast cancer. Some clones in this sample may be carry-over from other donors' samples. This chain joins TRBV14 and TRBJ1-6; D is perhaps TRBD1 (5 bases). The CDR3 nucleotides are TGTGCCAGCAGCCAGGGACCGGGGTCACCCCTCCACTTT. Protein sequence: CASSQGPGSPLHF. Full variable domain (outside the CDR3, taken from reference TRBV14 and TRBJ1-6): EAGVTQFPSHSVIEKGQTVTLRCDPISGHDNLYWYRRVMGKEIKFLLHFVKESKQDESGMPNNRFLAERTGGTYSTLKVQPAELEDSGVYFCASSQGPGSPLHFGNGTRLTVT.